A single sample gave rise to the 17 T cell receptor beta chains below, sequenced in a study of spatial heterogeneity in lung cancer. The time point is: blood at routine non-recurrence follow-up after resection. Unsorted tumor, nontumor lung tissue or cryopreserved PBMC supplied the whole RNA. One entry per CDR3 protein results from TCRdb running MiXCR on the 5' RACE reads. The table lists some 120,000 distinct CDR3 sequences, more than 9% of them singletons. The starting material was PBMCs, obtained at follow-up. These receptors were taken from a male donor with early-stage non-small cell lung cancer.

This rearrangement joins TRBV6-6 to TRBJ1-1; D unresolved. Looked up from germline, CDR1 is MNHNY and CDR2 is SVGAGI (reference sequence). This CDR3 has 11 amino acids. V lost 6 bases to trimming and J lost 5 bases, with 7 bases between them. Here the CDR3 DNA reads TGTGCCAGCAGCCGGGATACTGAAGCTTTCTTT. Protein: CASSRDTEAFF.

Only a few counts were recorded for this clonotype. V and J are TRBV12-3 or TRBV12-4 and TRBJ1-4, with 10 bases matching TRBD1. This CDR3 spans 15 amino acids. Trimming at V came to 5 bases and at J to 7 bases, leaving 7 bases not matched to a gene. The DNA of the CDR3 is TGTGCCAGCAGTCCGAAGACAGGGGGCGGTGAAAAACTGTTTTTT. Translating it yields CASSPKTGGGEKLFF.

The chain joins TRBV7-3 to TRBJ2-7; 9 nucleotides match TRBD1. The junction had 5 bases not matched to a gene; V was cut back by 3 bases and J by 2 bases. The germline gives CDR1 SGHTA, CDR2 FQGTGA. CDR3 length: 15 amino acids. CDR3 loop: CASSFGQGTTYEQYF. As DNA, the CDR3 is TGTGCCAGCAGCTTCGGACAGGGGACGACCTACGAGCAGTACTTC.

The sample holds many counts of this clonotype. This chain joins TRBV4-2 and TRBJ2-1, with D unclear. Looked up from germline, CDR1 is LGHNA and CDR2 is YNFKEQ. There are 14 residues in the CDR3. V was cut by 0 bases and J by 4 bases, with 7 bases left in between. CDR3 residues: CASSQDRAYNEQFF. The CDR3, as DNA: TGTGCCAGCAGCCAAGATCGCGCATACAATGAGCAGTTCTTC.

The chain employs TRBV7-9 and TRBJ1-2; TRBD1 aligns across 7 bases. The V and J ends lost 7 bases and 6 bases, in that order; junction bases with no gene match: 11. CDR3 length: 14 residues. Germline V gene data show CDR1 as SEHNR and CDR2 as FQNEAQ (reference sequence). CDR3 DNA: TGTGCCAGCATCCGATCCGACAGGGCCGATGGCTACACCTTC. Encoded protein: CASIRSDRADGYTF.

This clonotype is labeled large. The gene calls are TRBV28 and TRBJ2-7, with a possible D match to TRBD1 (6 bases). Trimming cost V 4 bases and J 3 bases, with 25 bases left between them. CDR3 length equals 18 residues. Germline CDR1 and CDR2: MDHEN and SYDVKM. The CDR3 loop reads CASSYAAPGQWTNYEQYF. CDR3 bases: TGTGCCAGCAGTTATGCCGCCCCTGGACAGTGGACAAACTACGAGCAGTACTTC.

The rearrangement links TRBV7-2 to TRBJ1-1; D perhaps matches TRBD1 (5 bases). The CDR3 extends over 15 amino acids. Germline CDR1 and CDR2: SGHTA and FQGNSA. V lost 3 bases to trimming and J lost 0 bases, with 11 bases between them. This CDR3 is CASSFAGNLNTEAFF. In DNA form, the CDR3 reads TGTGCCAGCAGCTTCGCAGGGAATTTGAACACTGAAGCTTTCTTT.

This clonotype was seen once. V is TRBV5-5 and J is TRBJ2-3; 13 positions match TRBD2. Germline trimming cut 3 bases from V and 5 bases from J; bases unmatched to any gene: 9. CDR1 and CDR2 from the germline V gene are SGHKS and YYEKEE (reference sequence). This CDR3 has 17 residues. The CDR3 sequence: CASSWLTSGGPKDTQYF. DNA for the CDR3: TGTGCCAGCAGCTGGCTGACTAGCGGGGGGCCTAAAGATACGCAGTATTTT.

This clonotype showed up just a few times. This chain connects TRBV20-1 to TRBJ2-3, with 15 bases fitting TRBD2. This CDR3 comprises 18 residues. Germline-derived CDR1 and CDR2 are DFQATT and SNEGSKA (reference sequence). With 3 bases clipped from V and 0 bases from J, the junction kept 7 bases outside the gene matches. The CDR3 sequence: CSASGPGLAGGSTDTQYF. Here the CDR3 DNA reads TGCAGTGCTAGTGGACCGGGACTAGCGGGGGGCAGCACAGATACGCAGTATTTT.

This clonotype was recorded many times. The chain uses TRBV7-2 and TRBJ2-6; D call uncertain. The CDR3 runs 16 residues. The V gene lost 4 bases and the J gene lost 1 base, with 11 bases spanning the gap. CDR1 SGHTA and CDR2 FQGNSA come from the germline V gene. The CDR3 coding sequence is TGTGCCAGCAGCTGGAGCGACGTGTCTGGGGCCAACGTCCTGACTTTC. Translating gives CASSWSDVSGANVLTF.

This clonotype was counted a few times. CDR3 loop: CASSQVTGKGDTEAFF. CDR3 coding DNA: TGTGCCAGCAGCCAAGTGACAGGGAAAGGGGACACTGAAGCTTTCTTT. The chain links TRBV4-2 to TRBJ1-1; TRBD1 matches 7 bases. V shed 1 base, J shed 3 bases, and the junction held 8 bases outside the gene matches. CDR3 length equals 16 residues. Germline lookup yields CDR1 LGHNA and CDR2 YNFKEQ.

The chain carries TRBV7-9 and TRBJ2-5; TRBD2 is a possible D gene (5 bases). Germline V gives CDR1 SEHNR, CDR2 FQNEAQ (reference sequence). The CDR3 spans 14 residues. V lost 3 bases and J lost 2, with 10 bases in between. The DNA for the CDR3 is TGTGCCAGCAGCTTTAAGGGCGGGCAAGAGACCCAGTACTTC. This codes for CASSFKGGQETQYF. The variable domain in full, with the rest retrieved from reference TRBV7-9 and TRBJ2-5, is DTGVSQNPRHKITKRGQNVTFRCDPISEHNRLYWYRQTLGQGPEFLTYFQNEAQLEKSRLLSDRFSAERPKGSFSTLEIQRTEQGDSAMYLCASSFKGGQETQYFGPGTRLLVL.

The table lists this clonotype with a few counts. The rearrangement uses TRBV20-1 and TRBJ2-2; D is possibly TRBD1 (5 bases). The CDR3 covers 13 residues. Per germline, CDR1 DFQATT and CDR2 SNEGSKA (reference sequence). V lost 8 bases and J 1 base, leaving 11 bases between the germline ends. The CDR3 protein is CSCLQGNTGELFF. CDR3 coding DNA: TGCAGTTGTCTGCAGGGGAACACCGGGGAGCTGTTTTTT.

There are a few counts of this clonotype. As DNA, the CDR3 is TGCAGTGCTAGGCTGGGACAGGCGAACACTGAAGCTTTCTTT. It yields the protein CSARLGQANTEAFF. The chain joins TRBV20-1 to TRBJ1-1; 8 bases fit TRBD1. The CDR3 has 14 amino acids. The germline CDR1 and CDR2 sequences are DFQATT and SNEGSKA (reference sequence). The ends lost 3 bases at V and 1 base at J; junction bases unmatched: 4.

This clonotype was seen a few times. This chain uses TRBV20-1 with TRBJ1-5, with D unresolved. Per germline, CDR1 DFQATT and CDR2 SNEGSKA (reference sequence). V shed 1 base and J shed 4 bases, with 8 bases lying between them. The CDR3 has 13 residues. DNA of the CDR3: TGCAGTGCTAGAGGCCTAGGGAATCAGCCCCAGCATTTT. Encoded protein: CSARGLGNQPQHF.

This clonotype was picked up many times. The rearrangement links TRBV20-1 to TRBJ1-5, with D perhaps matching TRBD1 (5 bases). The V end was cut by 3 bases, the J end by 2 bases, with 11 bases between. Germline values: CDR1 DFQATT, CDR2 SNEGSKA (reference sequence). This CDR3 contains 14 residues. CDR3 nucleotides: TGCAGTGCTAGTCACCCAGGGCGCAATCAGCCCCAGCATTTT. This encodes CSASHPGRNQPQHF.

This clonotype was seen more than once but under ten times. The rearrangement joins TRBV19 to TRBJ1-5, with D unresolved. Germline loops: CDR1 LNHDA, CDR2 SQIVND (reference sequence). The germline V and J ends were trimmed by 5 bases and 4 bases, with 9 bases remaining between them. The CDR3 is 13 residues long. The CDR3 sequence is CASSAGFNQPQHF. DNA of the CDR3: TGTGCCAGTAGTGCCGGTTTTAATCAGCCCCAGCATTTT.